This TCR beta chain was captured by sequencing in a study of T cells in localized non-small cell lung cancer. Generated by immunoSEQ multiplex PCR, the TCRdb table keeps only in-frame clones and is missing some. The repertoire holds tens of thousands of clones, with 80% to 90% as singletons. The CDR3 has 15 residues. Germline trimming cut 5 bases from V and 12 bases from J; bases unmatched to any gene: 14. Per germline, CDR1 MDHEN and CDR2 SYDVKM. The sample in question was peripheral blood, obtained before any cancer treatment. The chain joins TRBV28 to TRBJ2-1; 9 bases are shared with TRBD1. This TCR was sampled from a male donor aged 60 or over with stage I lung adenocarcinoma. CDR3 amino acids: CASSGSGTGMDWQFF. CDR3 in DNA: TGTGCCAGCAGTGGGTCCGGGACAGGGATGGATTGGCAGTTCTTC. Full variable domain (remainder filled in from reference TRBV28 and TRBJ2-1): DVKVTQSSRYLVKRTGEKVFLECVQDMDHENMFWYRQDPGLGLRLIYFSYDVKMKEKGDIPEGYSVSREKKERFSLILESASTNQTSMYLCASSGSGTGMDWQFFGPGTRLTVL.